The clone carrying this T cell receptor beta chain was detected only once. Trimming took off 4 bases at V and 4 bases at J, with 14 bases between the two ends. Germline V CDR1 and CDR2: SGHRS, YFSETQ. This CDR3 is 14 amino acids long. These data belong to a study of OX40 agonist ivuxolimab in advanced cancers. Here immunoSEQ multiplex PCR was the method, and the copy in TCRdb shows in-frame clones only, minus some. The sample contains more than 50,000 clones, about four fifths of which appear only once. The specimen comprised CD4+ or CD8+ T cells sorted from blood, sampled in a trial of the OX40 agonist ivuxolimab. V is TRBV5-1 and J is TRBJ1-2; D gene ambiguous. This TCR came from an adult with an advanced solid tumor such as melanoma, head and neck, liver or kidney cancer. In DNA form, the CDR3 reads TGCGCCAGCAGCCCCTTGGAACGGACCTATGGCTACACCTTC. Translating it yields CASSPLERTYGYTF.